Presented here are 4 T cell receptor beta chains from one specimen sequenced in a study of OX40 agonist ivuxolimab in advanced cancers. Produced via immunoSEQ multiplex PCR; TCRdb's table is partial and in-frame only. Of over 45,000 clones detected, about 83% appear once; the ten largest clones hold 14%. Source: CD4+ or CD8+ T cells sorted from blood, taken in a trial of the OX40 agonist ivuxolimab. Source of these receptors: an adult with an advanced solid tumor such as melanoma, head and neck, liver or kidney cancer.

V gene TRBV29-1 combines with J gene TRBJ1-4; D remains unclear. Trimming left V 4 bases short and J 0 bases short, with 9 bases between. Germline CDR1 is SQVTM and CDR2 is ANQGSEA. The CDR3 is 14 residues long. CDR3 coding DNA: TGCAGCGTTGGCCTTGACACAACTAATGAAAAACTGTTTTTT. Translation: CSVGLDTTNEKLFF.

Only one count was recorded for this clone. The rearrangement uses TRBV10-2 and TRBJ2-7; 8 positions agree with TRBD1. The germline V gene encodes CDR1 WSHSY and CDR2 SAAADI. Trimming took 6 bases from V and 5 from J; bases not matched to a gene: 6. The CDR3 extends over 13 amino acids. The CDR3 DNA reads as TGCGCCAGCAGAGGACAGGGCCTCCACGAGCAGTACTTC. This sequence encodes CASRGQGLHEQYF.

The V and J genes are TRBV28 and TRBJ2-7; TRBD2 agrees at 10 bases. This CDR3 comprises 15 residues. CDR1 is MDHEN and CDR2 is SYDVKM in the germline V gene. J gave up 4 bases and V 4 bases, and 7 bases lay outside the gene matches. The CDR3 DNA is TGTGCCAGCAGTTCACCGGGACTAGCGATGTACGAGCAGTACTTC. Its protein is CASSSPGLAMYEQYF.

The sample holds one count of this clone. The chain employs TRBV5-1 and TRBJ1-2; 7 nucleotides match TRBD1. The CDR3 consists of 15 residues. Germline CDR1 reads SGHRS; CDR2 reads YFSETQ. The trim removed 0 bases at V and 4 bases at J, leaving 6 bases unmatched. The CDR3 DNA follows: TGCGCCAGCAGCTTGGGTAGGGACAGAGTCTATGGCTACACCTTC. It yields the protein CASSLGRDRVYGYTF.